These 31 T cell receptor beta chains originate from one sample sequenced in a study of regulatory T cells in long-lasting Graves disease. Both iRepertoire HTBI primers and Arm-PCR of CDR3 regions were used to build the TCR beta libraries. TCRdb analysed the multiplex PCR reads with MiXCR anew, one entry per CDR3 protein. The sample holds 200,000 to 250,000 distinct CDR3 sequences, approximately 20% seen once. The time point here: newly diagnosed GD, antithyroid drugs for less than 3 months. From PBMCs, RNA was extracted and then used to make the TCR library. Here the sequenced sample was peripheral blood mononuclear cells (PBMCs), taken at new diagnosis, from a patient treated with antithyroid drugs. The receptors shown here come from a female donor with Graves disease.

In this sample, this clonotype turned up many times. The gene calls are TRBV27 and TRBJ2-1; possibly TRBD1 or TRBD2 for D (7 bases each). With 5 bases removed from V and 2 bases from J, the gap between germline ends came to 25 bases. Germline V lookup: CDR1 MNHEY, CDR2 SMNVEV (reference sequence). The CDR3 covers 19 residues. The CDR3 DNA sequence: TGTGCCAGCAGTCCCAGGGGGGGTTTACGAAGACTGACCTACAATGAGCAGTTCTTC. The encoded protein is CASSPRGGLRRLTYNEQFF.

This clonotype occurred many times. The genes are TRBV18 and TRBJ2-3; D possibly corresponds to TRBD2 (5 bases). The CDR3 totals 16 residues. The germline gives CDR1 KGHSH, CDR2 LQKENI. Trimming removed 3 bases at V and 2 bases at J, with 15 bases between. The CDR3 loop is CASSPPLAENTDTQYF. CDR3 bases: TGTGCCAGCTCACCGCCCCTAGCTGAGAACACAGATACGCAGTATTTT.

This clonotype was picked up many times. This chain connects TRBV11-2 to TRBJ1-2; D possibly corresponds to TRBD1 (5 bases). Looked up from germline, CDR1 is SGHAT and CDR2 is FQNNGV. The CDR3 is 14 residues long. Deletions cut 0 bases from V and 8 bases from J, with 13 bases between. CDR3 amino acids: CASSLDGRAGGYTF. The CDR3 bases are TGTGCCAGCAGCTTAGACGGCAGGGCTGGCGGCTACACCTTC.

This clonotype came up many times. The chain combines TRBV5-4 with TRBJ2-1; the match to TRBD1 covers 7 bases. The germline CDR1 and CDR2 sequences are SGHNT and YYREEE (reference sequence). This CDR3 spans 14 amino acids. J gave up 5 bases and V 1 base, and 3 bases lay outside the gene matches. This CDR3 is CASSLPGTDNEQFF. In DNA form, the CDR3 reads TGTGCCAGCAGCTTGCCAGGGACAGACAATGAGCAGTTCTTC.

This clonotype was counted ten times or more. The V call is TRBV19, the J call TRBJ1-4; D might be TRBD1 (5 bases). The CDR3 totals 13 residues. Germline CDR1 LNHDA, CDR2 SQIVND (reference sequence). Trimming took off 5 bases at V and 7 bases at J, with 11 bases between the two ends. The CDR3 spells CASSWGRGEKLFF. The CDR3 DNA is TGTGCCAGTAGTTGGGGGAGAGGTGAAAAACTGTTTTTT.

This clonotype has a count of ten or more. The chain combines TRBV12-3 or TRBV12-4 with TRBJ2-7; D may match TRBD1 or TRBD2 (5 bases each). The CDR3 is 14 residues long. Trimming shortened V by 6 bases and J by 1 base, and 13 bases separated the two germline ends. CDR3 amino acids: CASSSGTRSYEQYF. Written as DNA, the CDR3 is TGTGCCAGCAGCTCCGGGACCAGGTCCTACGAGCAGTACTTC.

V gene TRBV19 combines with J gene TRBJ2-3; unclear D gene. The CDR3 consists of 15 residues. Trimming shortened V by 3 bases and J by 3 bases, and 13 bases separated the two germline ends. From germline, CDR1 is LNHDA and CDR2 SQIVND (reference sequence). The CDR3 coding sequence is TGTGCCAGTAGTATCAGCCTTGTACGTACAGATACGCAGTATTTT. Translating gives CASSISLVRTDTQYF.

This clonotype was found a few times. The chain uses TRBV6-1 and TRBJ2-3, with 13 nucleotides matching TRBD2. The V and J ends lost 4 bases and 4 bases, in that order; junction bases with no gene match: 5. The V gene's germline CDR1 is MNHNS and CDR2 SASEGT. This CDR3 comprises 16 residues. The CDR3 loop is CASSGRLAGGPDTQYF. CDR3 nucleotide sequence: TGTGCCAGCAGTGGGAGACTAGCGGGAGGCCCAGATACGCAGTATTTT.

This clonotype was found many times. This chain joins TRBV19 and TRBJ1-2; 7 positions match TRBD1. Germline CDR1 is LNHDA and CDR2 is SQIVND (reference sequence). The V gene end was trimmed by 10 bases and the J gene end by 8 bases; junction bases not matched to a gene: 16. This CDR3 spans 14 amino acids. DNA of the CDR3: TGTGCCACCACGACCCTGGGACAGTCACCCGGCTACACCTTC. Translation: CATTTLGQSPGYTF.

The sample holds many counts of this clonotype. The chain combines TRBV20-1 with TRBJ1-1, with TRBD1 matching 9 bases. With V trimmed by 3 bases and J by 1 base, 9 bases remained unmatched. Per germline, CDR1 DFQATT and CDR2 SNEGSKA (reference sequence). The CDR3 sequence is 16 residues long. CDR3 in amino acids: CSASQYGQGTNTEAFF. CDR3 sequence (DNA): TGCAGTGCTAGCCAATACGGACAGGGGACGAACACTGAAGCTTTCTTT.

The chain is built from TRBV2 and TRBJ2-5; D is perhaps TRBD2 (6 bases). CDR3 length: 15 residues. Trimming stripped 5 bases from V and 0 bases from J, with 13 bases between. Germline values: CDR1 SNHLY, CDR2 FYNNEI. Here the CDR3 reads CASSYPSGDQETQYF. The CDR3 nucleotides read TGTGCCAGCAGTTACCCTTCGGGGGACCAAGAGACCCAGTACTTC.

This clonotype was detected ten times or more. The rearrangement joins TRBV11-2 to TRBJ2-4; 7 bases line up with TRBD2. Per germline, CDR1 SGHAT and CDR2 FQNNGV. V shed 1 base and J 3 bases; nucleotides not matched to a gene: 6. The CDR3 runs to 16 residues. The CDR3 sequence is CASSLVGGIGKNIQYF. The CDR3 DNA sequence: TGTGCCAGCAGCTTAGTCGGGGGGATTGGCAAAAACATTCAGTACTTC.

About this clonotype: One end of the junction is discordant with germline, which a read error may explain. The CDR3 region has the DNA TGCGCCGGCAGCTTAGGGAGGGGTTCGAACACTGAAGCTTTCTTT. Its translation is CAGSLGRGSNTEAFF. The V call is TRBV11-1, the J call TRBJ1-1, with D tentatively TRBD1 (5 bases). Looked up from germline, CDR1 is SGHAT and CDR2 is FQDESV (reference sequence). The CDR3 is 15 residues long.

This clonotype occurred many times. The chain carries TRBV7-9 and TRBJ2-1; D possibly corresponds to TRBD1 (6 bases). This CDR3 has 13 residues. Germline V gene sequence: CDR1 SEHNR, CDR2 FQNEAQ (reference sequence). The V gene lost 5 bases and the J gene lost 3 bases, with 8 bases spanning the gap. CDR3 in DNA: TGTGCCAGCAGCCGACAGGACTACAATGAGCAGTTCTTC. This encodes CASSRQDYNEQFF.

This clonotype occurred many times. V is TRBV7-2 and J is TRBJ2-7, with TRBD2 identical over 7 bases. The V gene's germline CDR1 is SGHTA and CDR2 FQGNSA. The CDR3 has 14 amino acids. Trimming at V came to 5 bases and at J to 0 bases, leaving 4 bases not matched to a gene. DNA for the CDR3: TGTGCCAGCAGCGTACTAGCGAACTCCTACGAGCAGTACTTC. Translation gives CASSVLANSYEQYF.

Ten or more counts support this clonotype. The chain couples TRBV27 to TRBJ2-1; 11 bases are a match to TRBD2. Trimming removed 7 bases from V and 3 bases from J; junction bases left unmatched: 5. Per germline, CDR1 MNHEY and CDR2 SMNVEV (reference sequence). The CDR3 runs 15 residues. Here the CDR3 DNA reads TGTGCCAGCACCCTGACTAGCGGGAACTACAATGAGCAGTTCTTC. Translating it yields CASTLTSGNYNEQFF.

The chain employs TRBV11-2 and TRBJ2-5; 11 positions agree with TRBD1. The CDR3 has 18 residues. After removal of 4 bases from V and 4 bases from J, the junction contained 14 bases not matched to a gene. Germline CDR1 and CDR2: SGHAT and FQNNGV. In DNA, the CDR3 is TGTGCCAGCAGCTCCCGAAGAGAACCGGGACAGGGGGGAGAGACCCAGTACTTC. The encoded protein is CASSSRREPGQGGETQYF.

This clonotype came up many times. The chain couples TRBV12-3 or TRBV12-4 to TRBJ1-2; the match to TRBD1 covers 8 bases. Germline trimming cut 1 base from V and 7 bases from J; bases unmatched to any gene: 8. The CDR3 totals 15 residues. The CDR3 here is CASSLVEQGAGGYTF. Written as DNA, the CDR3 is TGTGCCAGCAGTTTAGTTGAGCAGGGGGCAGGTGGCTACACCTTC.

This clonotype was recorded many times. J is TRBJ2-2 and V is TRBV11-1; D possibly corresponds to TRBD2 (6 bases). Germline-derived CDR1 and CDR2 are SGHAT and FQDESV (reference sequence). V lost 5 bases and J lost 7, with 17 bases in between. The CDR3 length is 15 residues. CDR3 in amino acids: CASSTRLVEGGELFF. As DNA, the CDR3 is TGTGCCAGCAGCACTCGACTAGTGGAAGGCGGGGAGCTGTTTTTT.

This clonotype has at least ten counts. The chain joins TRBV18 to TRBJ1-1, with no clear D. The V gene lost 3 bases and the J gene lost 4 bases, with 9 bases spanning the gap. The CDR3 is made up of 13 amino acids. Germline values: CDR1 KGHSH, CDR2 LQKENI. Here the CDR3 DNA reads TGTGCCAGCTCACCCCAAGAAAGCACTGAAGCTTTCTTT. It yields the protein CASSPQESTEAFF.

This clonotype was observed many times. The chain employs TRBV12-3 or TRBV12-4 and TRBJ2-7; D call uncertain. This CDR3 has 12 residues. Trimming pared 2 bases from V and 2 bases from J, leaving 4 bases between. CDR3 sequence reads: CASSLNPYEQYF. CDR3 DNA sequence: TGTGCCAGCAGTTTAAATCCCTACGAGCAGTACTTC.

Comments on this clonotype: This may come from a read error, since a much larger clone is one base off. This sequence joins TRBV2 and TRBJ1-5; the D gene is possibly TRBD1 (6 bases). CDR1 is SNHLY and CDR2 is FYNNEI in the germline V gene. CDR3 length: 15 residues. Trimming pared 3 bases from V and 7 bases from J, leaving 16 bases between. This CDR3 reads CASSDKGGRTQPQHF. As DNA, the CDR3 is TGTGCCAGCAGTGATAAAGGGGGGAGGACCCAGCCCCAGCATTTT.

In its sample, this clonotype is medium-sized. V is TRBV20-1 and J is TRBJ2-3; TRBD2 might be the D (6 bases). Germline CDR1 is DFQATT and CDR2 is SNEGSKA (reference sequence). V lost 0 bases and J 4 bases, leaving 14 bases between the germline ends. The CDR3 runs 15 residues. For the CDR3, the DNA is TGCAGTGCTAGAGATACTAGCCCCTTGGCAGATACGCAGTATTTT. This encodes CSARDTSPLADTQYF.

In the case of this clonotype: An end of the junction does not agree with germline; a read error may underlie this. The gene calls are TRBV20-1 and TRBJ1-1; D is undetermined. The CDR3 contains 11 residues. From germline, CDR1 is DFQATT and CDR2 SNEGSKA (reference sequence). The DNA of the CDR3 is TGCAGTGCTGAAGTTAACACTGGAGCTTTCTTT. Translated, it gives CSAEVNTGAFF.

This clonotype was observed many times. The chain combines TRBV9 with TRBJ1-1, with unresolved D. With 0 bases removed from V and 5 bases from J, the gap between germline ends came to 8 bases. Germline CDR1 reads SGDLS; CDR2 reads YYNGEE. This CDR3 region has 13 residues. CDR3 coding DNA: TGTGCCAGCAGCGTAGTATATGGTACTGAAGCTTTCTTT. Protein sequence: CASSVVYGTEAFF. The whole variable domain, remainder taken from reference TRBV9 and TRBJ1-1, is DSGVTQTPKHLITATGQRVTLRCSPRSGDLSVYWYQQSLDQGLQFLIQYYNGEERAKGNILERFSAQQFPDLHSELNLSSLELGDSALYFCASSVVYGTEAFFGQGTRLTVV.

The chain joins TRBV6-1 to TRBJ2-5; a possible D gene is TRBD2 (6 bases). The CDR3 consists of 13 residues. Per the germline V gene, CDR1 is MNHNS and CDR2 is SASEGT. Deletions cut 7 bases from V and 1 base from J, with 10 bases between. CDR3 residues: CASNGGFQETQYF. In nucleotides, the CDR3 is TGTGCCAGCAATGGAGGGTTCCAAGAGACCCAGTACTTC.

Concerning this clonotype itself: This sequence is one base from a far larger clone and is likely a read error. The chain employs TRBV11-2 and TRBJ2-3; 11 positions agree with TRBD2. TRBJ2-7 matches the DNA end more closely, so the J call is doubtful. CDR3 size: 14 residues. Looked up from germline, CDR1 is SGHAT and CDR2 is FQNNGV. CDR3 DNA sequence: TGTGCCAACAGCCTTACTAGCGGGAGTGCCGAGCAGTACTTC. Its translation: CANSLTSGSAEQYF.

In its sample, this clonotype was seen many times. This chain links TRBV12-3 or TRBV12-4 with TRBJ1-5, with a possible D match to TRBD1 (5 bases). The V end lost 5 bases, the J end lost 0 bases, and 20 bases lay between the germline ends. CDR3 length: 18 residues. The DNA for the CDR3 is TGTGCCAGCAGTCTTCCCCGGGGGGAGACGTATAGCAATCAGCCCCAGCATTTT. Translated: CASSLPRGETYSNQPQHF.

This clonotype was counted ten times or more. The rearrangement uses TRBV7-3 and TRBJ2-3; no firm D call. The ends were cut back, 0 bases at V and 4 bases at J, with 5 bases in the middle. Germline values: CDR1 SGHTA, CDR2 FQGTGA. The CDR3 loop spans 13 amino acids. The DNA for the CDR3 is TGTGCCAGCAGCTTAACAGGGCCAGATACGCAGTATTTT. Its protein is CASSLTGPDTQYF. The complete variable domain, with remaining parts taken from reference TRBV7-3 and TRBJ2-3, reads GAGVSQTPSNKVTEKGKYVELRCDPISGHTALYWYRQSLGQGPEFLIYFQGTGAADDSGLPNDRFFAVRPEGSVSTLKIQRTERGDSAVYLCASSLTGPDTQYFGPGTRLTVL.

This clonotype has a count of ten or more. The V and J genes are TRBV27 and TRBJ2-7; the D call may be TRBD1 or TRBD2 (6 bases each). CDR3 length equals 13 residues. Deletions cut 0 bases from V and 6 bases from J, with 9 bases between. Germline CDR1 is MNHEY and CDR2 is SMNVEV (reference sequence). The CDR3 protein is CASSLSRGGEQYF. The CDR3 DNA reads as TGTGCCAGCAGTTTATCCAGGGGAGGCGAGCAGTACTTC.

This clonotype has ten or more counts. The chain employs TRBV20-1 and TRBJ1-4; no definite D call. V dropped 3 bases and J dropped 7 bases, with 12 bases sitting between them. Germline loops: CDR1 DFQATT, CDR2 SNEGSKA (reference sequence). The CDR3 runs 13 residues. CDR3 bases: TGCAGTGCTAGGGCCGGGGTCGGTGAAAAACTGTTTTTT. Amino acids: CSARAGVGEKLFF.